Many counts were recorded for the clone carrying this T cell receptor beta chain. The antigen is undetermined. The CDR3 length is 16 residues. V lost 0 bases and J 2 bases, leaving 12 bases between the germline ends. The data belong to a study of identical twins. General study points: Compared with unrelated sharing, twin-shared out-of-frame alpha sequences had more low-probability sequences.

Each CDR3 protein gets one entry after TCRdb re-called the 5' RACE reads with MiXCR. This sample has 400,000 to 500,000 distinct CDR3 sequences, with approximately 17% found just once. The sample consisted of naive T cells sorted from blood. This receptor was identified in a man aged 50-60 years in good health. The gene calls are TRBV12-3 or TRBV12-4 and TRBJ2-3; D is undetermined. The CDR3, as DNA: TGTGCCAGCAGTTTAGCGCTAATACGGCCCACAGATACGCAGTATTTT. Its translation is CASSLALIRPTDTQYF.